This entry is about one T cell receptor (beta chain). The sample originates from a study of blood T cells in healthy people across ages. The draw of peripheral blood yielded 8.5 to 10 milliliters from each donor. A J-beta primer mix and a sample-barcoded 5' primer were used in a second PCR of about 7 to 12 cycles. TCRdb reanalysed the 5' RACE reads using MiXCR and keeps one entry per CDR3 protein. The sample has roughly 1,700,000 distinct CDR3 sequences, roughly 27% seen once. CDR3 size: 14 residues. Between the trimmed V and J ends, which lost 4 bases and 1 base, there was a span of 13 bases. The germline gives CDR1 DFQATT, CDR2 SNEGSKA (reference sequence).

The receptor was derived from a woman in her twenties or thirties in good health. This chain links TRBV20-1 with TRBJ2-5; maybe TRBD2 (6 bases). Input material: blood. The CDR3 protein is CSAIKGLSQETQYF. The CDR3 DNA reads TGCAGTGCTATTAAGGGACTGTCCCAAGAGACCCAGTACTTC.